This T cell receptor (beta chain) was identified in a study of spatial heterogeneity in lung cancer. Across the whole study: A consistent excess of beta-chain over alpha-chain sequences was detected. Mean representation of each unique TCR and UMI combination in the raw reads exceeded ten occurrences.

Individually, TCR cDNA molecules were each labelled with a unique molecular identifier. TCRdb recomputed calls from the 5' RACE reads with MiXCR, one row per CDR3 protein. This table holds 100,000 to 120,000 distinct CDR3 sequences, roughly a tenth found once. Time point noted: blood at routine non-recurrence follow-up after resection. This clonotype was seen only a few times. The V and J ends lost 7 bases and 0 bases respectively, with 16 bases between them. The CDR3 contains 16 residues. Germline V gene lookup returns CDR1 MNHNY and CDR2 SVGAGI (reference sequence). The chain has TRBV6-6 and TRBJ2-1, with D possibly matching TRBD2 (6 bases). The specimen was PBMCs, collected at follow-up. This clonotype was obtained from a female donor with early-stage non-small cell lung cancer. The chain's CDR3 is CASKTVGGNSYNEQFF. For the CDR3, the DNA is TGTGCCAGCAAGACTGTAGGCGGGAACTCCTACAATGAGCAGTTCTTC.